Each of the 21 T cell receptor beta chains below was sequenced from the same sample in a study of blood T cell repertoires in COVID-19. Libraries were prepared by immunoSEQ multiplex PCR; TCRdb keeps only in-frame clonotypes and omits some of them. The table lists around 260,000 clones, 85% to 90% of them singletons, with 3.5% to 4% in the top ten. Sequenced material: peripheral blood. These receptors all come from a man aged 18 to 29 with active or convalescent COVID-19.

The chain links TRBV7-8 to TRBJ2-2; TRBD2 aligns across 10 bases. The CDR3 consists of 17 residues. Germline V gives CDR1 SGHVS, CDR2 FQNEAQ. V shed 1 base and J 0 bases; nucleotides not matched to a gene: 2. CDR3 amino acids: CASSLDGLAANTGELFF. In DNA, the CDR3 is TGTGCCAGCAGCTTAGATGGACTAGCGGCGAACACCGGGGAGCTGTTTTTT.

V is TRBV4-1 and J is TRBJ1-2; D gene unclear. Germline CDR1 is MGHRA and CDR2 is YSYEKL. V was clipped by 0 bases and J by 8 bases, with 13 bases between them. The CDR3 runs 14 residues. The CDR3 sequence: CASSQELGPTGYTF. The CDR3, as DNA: TGCGCCAGCAGCCAAGAACTAGGCCCTACGGGCTACACCTTC.

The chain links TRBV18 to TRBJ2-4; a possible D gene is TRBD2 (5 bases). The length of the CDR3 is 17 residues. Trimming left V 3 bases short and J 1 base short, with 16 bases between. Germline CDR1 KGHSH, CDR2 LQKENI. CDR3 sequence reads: CASSPPTRVGAKNIQYF. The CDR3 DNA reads TGTGCCAGCTCACCCCCAACGAGGGTGGGGGCCAAAAACATTCAGTACTTC. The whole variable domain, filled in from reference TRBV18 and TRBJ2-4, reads NAGVMQNPRHLVRRRGQEARLRCSPMKGHSHVYWYRQLPEEGLKFMVYLQKENIIDESGMPKERFSAEFPKEGPSILRIQQVVRGDSAAYFCASSPPTRVGAKNIQYFGAGTRLSVL.

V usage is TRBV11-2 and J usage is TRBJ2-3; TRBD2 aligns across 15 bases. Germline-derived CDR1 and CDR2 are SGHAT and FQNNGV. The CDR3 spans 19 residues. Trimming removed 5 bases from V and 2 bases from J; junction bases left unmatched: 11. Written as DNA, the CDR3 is TGTGCCAGCAGCCCCGTCCCGGGACTAGCGGGGGGCCTCACAGATACGCAGTATTTT. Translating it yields CASSPVPGLAGGLTDTQYF.

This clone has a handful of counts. The CDR3 coding sequence is TGTGCCAGCACTAGGTGGAAACTAGGCGGCTACAATGAGCAGTTCTTC. Its protein product is CASTRWKLGGYNEQFF. V usage is TRBV19 and J usage is TRBJ2-1; TRBD2 is a possible D gene (5 bases). The germline gives CDR1 LNHDA, CDR2 SQIVND (reference sequence). V dropped 9 bases and J dropped 3 bases, with 21 bases sitting between them. CDR3 length: 16 amino acids.

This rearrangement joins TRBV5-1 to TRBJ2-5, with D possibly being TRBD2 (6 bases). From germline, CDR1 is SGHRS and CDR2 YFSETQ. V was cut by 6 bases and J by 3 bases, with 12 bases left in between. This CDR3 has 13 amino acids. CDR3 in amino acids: CASTGGTKETQYF. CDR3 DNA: TGCGCCAGCACCGGCGGGACCAAAGAGACCCAGTACTTC.

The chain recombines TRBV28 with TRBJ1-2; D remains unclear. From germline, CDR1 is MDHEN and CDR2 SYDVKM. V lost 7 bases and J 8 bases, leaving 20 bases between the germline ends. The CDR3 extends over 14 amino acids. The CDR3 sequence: CASTPPLDLEGYTF. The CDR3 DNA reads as TGTGCCAGCACCCCGCCCCTGGATCTAGAGGGCTACACCTTC.

CDR3 residues: CASSSGQGLDTQYF. The CDR3 DNA follows: TGTGCCAGCAGCTCAGGACAGGGTTTAGATACGCAGTATTTT. This chain connects TRBV7-3 to TRBJ2-3, with 8 bases lining up with TRBD1. The trim removed 4 bases at V and 5 bases at J, leaving 5 bases unmatched. Germline CDR1 and CDR2: SGHTA and FQGTGA. The CDR3 has 14 residues.

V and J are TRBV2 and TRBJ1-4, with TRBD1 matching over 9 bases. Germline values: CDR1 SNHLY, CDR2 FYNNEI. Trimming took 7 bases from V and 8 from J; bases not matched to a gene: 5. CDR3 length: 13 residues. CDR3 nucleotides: TGTGCCAGCAAGGGACAGGGTGGGGAAAAACTGTTTTTT. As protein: CASKGQGGEKLFF.

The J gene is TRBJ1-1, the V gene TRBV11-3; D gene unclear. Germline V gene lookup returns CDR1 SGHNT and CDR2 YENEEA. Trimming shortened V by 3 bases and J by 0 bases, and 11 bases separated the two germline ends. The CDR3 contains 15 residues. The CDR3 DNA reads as TGTGCCAGCAGCTTGACGGCCACTATGAACACTGAAGCTTTCTTT. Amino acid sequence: CASSLTATMNTEAFF.

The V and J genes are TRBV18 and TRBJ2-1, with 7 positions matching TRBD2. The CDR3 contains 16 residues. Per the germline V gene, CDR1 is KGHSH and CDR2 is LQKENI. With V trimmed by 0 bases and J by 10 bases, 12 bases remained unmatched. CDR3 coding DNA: TGTGCCAGCTCACCACCGAATTCGATAGCGGGTGAGGAGCAGTTCTTC. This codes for CASSPPNSIAGEEQFF.

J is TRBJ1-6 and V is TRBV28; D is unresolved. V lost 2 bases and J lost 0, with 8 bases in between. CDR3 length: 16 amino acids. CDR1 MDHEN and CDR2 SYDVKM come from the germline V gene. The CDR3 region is CASSLAGSSYNSPLHF. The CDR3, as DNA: TGTGCCAGCAGTTTAGCGGGGAGCTCCTATAATTCACCCCTCCACTTT. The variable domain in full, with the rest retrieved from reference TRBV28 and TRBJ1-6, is DVKVTQSSRYLVKRTGEKVFLECVQDMDHENMFWYRQDPGLGLRLIYFSYDVKMKEKGDIPEGYSVSREKKERFSLILESASTNQTSMYLCASSLAGSSYNSPLHFGNGTRLTVT.

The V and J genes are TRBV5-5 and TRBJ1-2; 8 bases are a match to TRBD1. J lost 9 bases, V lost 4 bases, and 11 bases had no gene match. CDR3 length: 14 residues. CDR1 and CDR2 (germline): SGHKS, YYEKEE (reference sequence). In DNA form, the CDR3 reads TGTGCCAGCAGCGTGCCAGGGGGCGCACGGAGCTACACCTTC. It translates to CASSVPGGARSYTF.

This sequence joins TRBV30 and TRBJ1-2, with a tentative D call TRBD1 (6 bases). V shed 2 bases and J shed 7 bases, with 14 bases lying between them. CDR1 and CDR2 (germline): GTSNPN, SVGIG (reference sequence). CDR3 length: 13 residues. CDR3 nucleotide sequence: TGTGCCTGGAGTCTCACAGGGAATCGTGGCTACACCTTC. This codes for CAWSLTGNRGYTF.

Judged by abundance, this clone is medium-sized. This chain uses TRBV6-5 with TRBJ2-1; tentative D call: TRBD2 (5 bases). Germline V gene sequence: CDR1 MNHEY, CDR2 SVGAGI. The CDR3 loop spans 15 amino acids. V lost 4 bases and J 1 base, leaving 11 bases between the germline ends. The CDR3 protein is CASSLVGDSYNEQFF. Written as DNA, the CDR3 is TGTGCCAGCAGTTTGGTCGGGGATTCCTACAATGAGCAGTTCTTC.

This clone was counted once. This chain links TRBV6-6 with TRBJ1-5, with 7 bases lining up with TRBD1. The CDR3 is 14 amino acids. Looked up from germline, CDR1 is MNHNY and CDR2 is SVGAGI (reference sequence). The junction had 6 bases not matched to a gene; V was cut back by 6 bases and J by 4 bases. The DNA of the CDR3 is TGTGCCAGCAGGCGCCGGGACAGTAATCAGCCCCAGCATTTT. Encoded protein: CASRRRDSNQPQHF.

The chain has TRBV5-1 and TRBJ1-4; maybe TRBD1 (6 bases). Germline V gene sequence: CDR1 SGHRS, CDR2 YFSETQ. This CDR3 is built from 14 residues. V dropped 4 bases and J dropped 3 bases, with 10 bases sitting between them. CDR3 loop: CASSNREANEKLFF. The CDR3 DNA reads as TGCGCCAGCAGCAACAGGGAAGCTAATGAAAAACTGTTTTTT. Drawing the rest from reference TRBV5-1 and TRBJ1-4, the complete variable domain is KAGVTQTPRYLIKTRGQQVTLSCSPISGHRSVSWYQQTPGQGLQFLFEYFSETQRNKGNFPGRFSGRQFSNSRSEMNVSTLELGDSALYLCASSNREANEKLFFGSGTQLSVL.

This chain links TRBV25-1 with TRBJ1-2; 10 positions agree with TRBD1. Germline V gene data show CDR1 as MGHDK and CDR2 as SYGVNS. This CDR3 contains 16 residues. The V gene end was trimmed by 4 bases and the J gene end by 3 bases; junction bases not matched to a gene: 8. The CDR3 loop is CASSAHRTGGDYGYTF. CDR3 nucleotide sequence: TGTGCCAGCAGTGCCCACCGGACAGGGGGTGACTATGGCTACACCTTC.

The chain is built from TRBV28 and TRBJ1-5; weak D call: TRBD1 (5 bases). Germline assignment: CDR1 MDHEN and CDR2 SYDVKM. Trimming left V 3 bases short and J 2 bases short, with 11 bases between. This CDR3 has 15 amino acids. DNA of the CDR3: TGTGCCAGCAGTTTCCAGGGAGGGCGCAATCAGCCCCAGCATTTT. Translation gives CASSFQGGRNQPQHF.

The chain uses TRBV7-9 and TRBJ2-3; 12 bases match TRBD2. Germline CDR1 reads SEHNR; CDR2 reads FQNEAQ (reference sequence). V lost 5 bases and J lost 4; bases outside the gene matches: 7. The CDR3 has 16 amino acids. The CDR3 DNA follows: TGTGCCAGCAGCGAGACACTAGCGGGGGGCTCAGATACGCAGTATTTT. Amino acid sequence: CASSETLAGGSDTQYF.

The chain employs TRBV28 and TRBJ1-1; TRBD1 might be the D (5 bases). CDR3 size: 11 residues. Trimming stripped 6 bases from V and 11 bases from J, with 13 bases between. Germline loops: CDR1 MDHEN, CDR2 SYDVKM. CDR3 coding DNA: TGTGCCAGCAGACTAGAGGGGAGGGCTTTCTTT. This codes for CASRLEGRAFF.